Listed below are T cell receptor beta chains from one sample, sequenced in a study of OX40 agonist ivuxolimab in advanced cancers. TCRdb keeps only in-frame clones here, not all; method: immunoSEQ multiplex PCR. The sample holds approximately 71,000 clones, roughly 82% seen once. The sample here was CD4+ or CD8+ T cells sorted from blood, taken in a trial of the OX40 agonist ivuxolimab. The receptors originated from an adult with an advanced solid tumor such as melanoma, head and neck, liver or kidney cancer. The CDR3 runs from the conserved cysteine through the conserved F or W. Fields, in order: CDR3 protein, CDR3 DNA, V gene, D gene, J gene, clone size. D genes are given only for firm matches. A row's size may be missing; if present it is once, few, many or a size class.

CDR3 protein: CAISGGRETQYF
CDR3 DNA: TGTGCCATCAGTGGGGGGCGAGAGACCCAGTACTTC
V gene: TRBV10-3
D gene: .
J gene: TRBJ2-5
clone size: .

CDR3 protein: CASSYGDTSELFF
CDR3 DNA: TGTGCCAGCAGTTACGGGGACACGTCGGAGCTGTTTTTT
V gene: TRBV6-5
D gene: .
J gene: TRBJ2-2
clone size: .

CDR3 protein: CASSFRGSYEQYF
CDR3 DNA: TGTGCCAGCAGCTTCCGCGGGAGTTACGAGCAGTACTTC
V gene: TRBV5-4
D gene: TRBD2
J gene: TRBJ2-7
clone size: .

CDR3 protein: CASAATENTGELFF
CDR3 DNA: TGTGCCAGCGCGGCGACAGAGAACACCGGGGAGCTGTTTTTT
V gene: TRBV7-8
D gene: .
J gene: TRBJ2-2
clone size: .

CDR3 protein: CASSLDGGREAFF
CDR3 DNA: TGTGCCAGCAGCTTAGACGGGGGCCGTGAAGCTTTCTTT
V gene: TRBV7-9
D gene: .
J gene: TRBJ1-1
clone size: .

CDR3 protein: CASSLDRDLTEAFF
CDR3 DNA: TGTGCCAGCTCTCTAGACAGGGACCTCACTGAAGCTTTCTTT
V gene: TRBV18
D gene: TRBD1
J gene: TRBJ1-1
clone size: .

CDR3 protein: CASSSQGFLGYTF
CDR3 DNA: TGTGCCAGCAGCTCACAGGGTTTTCTTGGCTACACCTTC
V gene: TRBV7-9
D gene: .
J gene: TRBJ1-2
clone size: few

CDR3 protein: CASSDLGDTQYF
CDR3 DNA: TGTGCCAGCAGTGATTTGGGAGATACGCAGTATTTT
V gene: TRBV2
D gene: .
J gene: TRBJ2-3
clone size: .

CDR3 protein: CASSMSGPRYNEQFF
CDR3 DNA: TGTGCCAGTAGTATGTCGGGACCTCGCTACAATGAGCAGTTCTTC
V gene: TRBV19
D gene: .
J gene: TRBJ2-1
clone size: .

CDR3 protein: CASSPSGSSYNEQFF
CDR3 DNA: TGTGCCAGCAGCCCTAGCGGGAGCTCCTACAATGAGCAGTTCTTC
V gene: TRBV7-3
D gene: TRBD2
J gene: TRBJ2-1
clone size: many

CDR3 protein: CASSRGQNNEKLFF
CDR3 DNA: TGCGCCAGCAGTCGGGGACAGAATAATGAAAAACTGTTTTTT
V gene: TRBV5-1
D gene: TRBD1
J gene: TRBJ1-4
clone size: .

CDR3 protein: CASIASGGATTGELFF
CDR3 DNA: TGTGCCAGCATTGCTAGCGGGGGGGCGACCACCGGGGAGCTGTTTTTT
V gene: TRBV2
D gene: TRBD2
J gene: TRBJ2-2
clone size: once

CDR3 protein: CASTSGANVLTF
CDR3 DNA: TGTGCCAGCACCTCTGGGGCCAACGTCCTGACTTTC
V gene: TRBV28
D gene: .
J gene: TRBJ2-6
clone size: .

CDR3 protein: CSVEGDYGYTF
CDR3 DNA: TGCAGCGTTGAGGGGGATTATGGCTACACCTTC
V gene: TRBV29-1
D gene: .
J gene: TRBJ1-2
clone size: .

CDR3 protein: CAIGDAYEQYF
CDR3 DNA: TGTGCCATCGGAGACGCTTACGAGCAGTACTTC
V gene: TRBV10-3
D gene: .
J gene: TRBJ2-7
clone size: .

CDR3 protein: CSAQDRIDTEAFF
CDR3 DNA: TGCAGCGCTCAAGACAGGATCGACACTGAAGCTTTCTTT
V gene: TRBV29-1
D gene: .
J gene: TRBJ1-1
clone size: few

CDR3 protein: CATSTDTRAEKLFF
CDR3 DNA: TGTGCCACCAGCACGGACACCCGAGCAGAAAAACTGTTTTTT
V gene: TRBV15
D gene: .
J gene: TRBJ1-4
clone size: .

CDR3 protein: CASRGPNQPQHF
CDR3 DNA: TGTGCCAGCAGGGGGCCGAATCAGCCCCAGCATTTT
V gene: TRBV28
D gene: .
J gene: TRBJ1-5
clone size: few

CDR3 protein: CASSRQGTSYEQYF
CDR3 DNA: TGTGCCAGTAGCCGACAGGGTACCTCCTACGAGCAGTACTTC
V gene: TRBV19
D gene: TRBD1
J gene: TRBJ2-7
clone size: .

CDR3 protein: CASSSGTTGAGYPTF
CDR3 DNA: TGTGCCAGCAGTTCAGGAACCACAGGGGCCGGCTACCCAACGTTC
V gene: TRBV28
D gene: TRBD1
J gene: TRBJ2-7
clone size: .

CDR3 protein: CASSIGEVAFF
CDR3 DNA: TGTGCCAGCTCCATAGGGGAGGTGGCTTTCTTT
V gene: TRBV18
D gene: .
J gene: TRBJ1-1
clone size: .

CDR3 protein: CASSFRETQYF
CDR3 DNA: TGTGCCAGCAGCTTCCGGGAGACCCAGTACTTC
V gene: TRBV7-2
D gene: .
J gene: TRBJ2-5
clone size: .

CDR3 protein: CAGGPEGAHSPLHF
CDR3 DNA: TGTGCCGGAGGGCCTGAGGGGGCTCATTCACCCCTCCACTTT
V gene: TRBV30
D gene: TRBD1
J gene: TRBJ1-6
clone size: few

CDR3 protein: CASSPPISGSNEQFF
CDR3 DNA: TGTGCCAGCTCACCACCCATTAGCGGGAGTAATGAGCAGTTCTTC
V gene: TRBV18
D gene: TRBD2
J gene: TRBJ2-1
clone size: .

CDR3 protein: CASRLDRGELFF
CDR3 DNA: TGTGCCAGCAGGTTAGACCGCGGGGAGCTGTTTTTT
V gene: TRBV11-3
D gene: .
J gene: TRBJ2-2
clone size: .

CDR3 protein: CASSLATSRTGELFF
CDR3 DNA: TGCGCCAGCAGCTTGGCGACGTCGCGGACCGGGGAGCTGTTTTTT
V gene: TRBV5-1
D gene: .
J gene: TRBJ2-2
clone size: .

CDR3 protein: CASSLGAVEEKLFF
CDR3 DNA: TGTGCCAGCAGCTTAGGGGCGGTAGAGGAAAAACTGTTTTTT
V gene: TRBV7-9
D gene: .
J gene: TRBJ1-4
clone size: .

CDR3 protein: CAWSSFGSGANVLTF
CDR3 DNA: TGTGCCTGGAGTAGTTTCGGGAGCGGGGCCAACGTCCTGACTTTC
V gene: TRBV30
D gene: .
J gene: TRBJ2-6
clone size: .

CDR3 protein: CASSLRTAQTQYF
CDR3 DNA: TGTGCCAGCAGTCTCAGGACAGCTCAGACCCAGTACTTC
V gene: TRBV27
D gene: .
J gene: TRBJ2-5
clone size: .

CDR3 protein: CASSVGGTLYNEQFF
CDR3 DNA: TGTGCCAGCAGCGTAGGAGGGACTCTTTACAATGAGCAGTTCTTC
V gene: TRBV9
D gene: .
J gene: TRBJ2-1
clone size: .

CDR3 protein: CASSPRTGVLDNEQFF
CDR3 DNA: TGTGCCAGCTCACCACGGACGGGAGTTTTGGACAATGAGCAGTTCTTC
V gene: TRBV18
D gene: .
J gene: TRBJ2-1
clone size: .

CDR3 protein: CATSSGRQFNYGYTF
CDR3 DNA: TGTGCCACCAGCAGCGGCCGACAGTTTAACTATGGCTACACCTTC
V gene: TRBV15
D gene: .
J gene: TRBJ1-2
clone size: once

CDR3 protein: CAWSVQAATEAFF
CDR3 DNA: TGTGCCTGGAGTGTACAGGCGGCCACTGAAGCTTTCTTT
V gene: TRBV30
D gene: .
J gene: TRBJ1-1
clone size: .

CDR3 protein: CASSLAGAGYEQYF
CDR3 DNA: TGCGCCAGCAGCTTGGCGGGTGCAGGTTACGAGCAGTACTTC
V gene: TRBV5-1
D gene: .
J gene: TRBJ2-7
clone size: .

CDR3 protein: CASSLGQGPDTQYF
CDR3 DNA: TGTGCCAGCAGCTTAGGACAGGGTCCAGATACGCAGTATTTT
V gene: TRBV7-7
D gene: TRBD1
J gene: TRBJ2-3
clone size: .

CDR3 protein: CASSLDRGREQFF
CDR3 DNA: TGTGCCAGCAGCTTAGACAGGGGGCGCGAGCAGTTCTTC
V gene: TRBV7-2
D gene: TRBD1
J gene: TRBJ2-1
clone size: .

CDR3 protein: CASSQDGGRGLVNTDTQYF
CDR3 DNA: TGCGCCAGCAGCCAAGATGGTGGGAGGGGACTAGTAAACACAGATACGCAGTATTTT
V gene: TRBV4-1
D gene: TRBD2
J gene: TRBJ2-3
clone size: .

CDR3 protein: CAIRAEGRETQYF
CDR3 DNA: TGTGCCATCAGGGCGGAGGGACGAGAGACCCAGTACTTC
V gene: TRBV10-3
D gene: .
J gene: TRBJ2-5
clone size: .

CDR3 protein: CASSPLGTGKEKLFF
CDR3 DNA: TGTGCCAGCAGTCCGTTGGGGACAGGGAAGGAAAAACTGTTTTTT
V gene: TRBV28
D gene: TRBD1
J gene: TRBJ1-4
clone size: .

CDR3 protein: CASSQDAQGDYEQYF
CDR3 DNA: TGTGCCAGCAGCCAAGATGCCCAGGGGGACTACGAGCAGTACTTC
V gene: TRBV4-2
D gene: TRBD1
J gene: TRBJ2-7
clone size: once

CDR3 protein: CASSWDRDTEAFF
CDR3 DNA: TGCGCCAGCAGCTGGGACAGGGACACTGAAGCTTTCTTT
V gene: TRBV5-1
D gene: TRBD1
J gene: TRBJ1-1
clone size: .

CDR3 protein: CASRRLSVREGTGELFF
CDR3 DNA: TGCGCCAGCAGGCGGTTAAGCGTTCGGGAAGGGACCGGGGAGCTGTTTTTT
V gene: TRBV5-1
D gene: .
J gene: TRBJ2-2
clone size: .

CDR3 protein: CASSEGTDREQYF
CDR3 DNA: TGTGCCAGCTCAGAGGGGACAGATCGAGAGCAGTACTTC
V gene: TRBV18
D gene: TRBD1
J gene: TRBJ2-7
clone size: .

CDR3 protein: CASSPRDRGVGELFF
CDR3 DNA: TGTGCCAGCAGTCCCCGCGACAGGGGCGTCGGGGAGCTGTTTTTT
V gene: TRBV27
D gene: TRBD1
J gene: TRBJ2-2
clone size: .

CDR3 protein: CASSLGGSKNIQYF
CDR3 DNA: TGTGCCAGCAGCTTAGGGGGCTCCAAAAACATTCAGTACTTC
V gene: TRBV7-2
D gene: .
J gene: TRBJ2-4
clone size: .

CDR3 protein: CSGGQGVGDTQYF
CDR3 DNA: TGCAGCGGGGGACAGGGGGTCGGAGATACGCAGTATTTT
V gene: TRBV29-1
D gene: TRBD1
J gene: TRBJ2-3
clone size: .

CDR3 protein: CASSLTNYGYTF
CDR3 DNA: TGTGCCAGCAGCTTGACTAACTATGGCTACACCTTC
V gene: TRBV7-9
D gene: .
J gene: TRBJ1-2
clone size: few

CDR3 protein: CASRSGLTHQETQYF
CDR3 DNA: TGCGCCAGCAGATCGGGCCTGACTCACCAAGAGACCCAGTACTTC
V gene: TRBV5-1
D gene: .
J gene: TRBJ2-5
clone size: .

CDR3 protein: CASSLGSSARYSYEQYF
CDR3 DNA: TGTGCCAGCAGCTTAGGGTCGAGCGCAAGATACTCCTACGAGCAGTACTTC
V gene: TRBV7-6
D gene: .
J gene: TRBJ2-7
clone size: .

CDR3 protein: CASSRLQGGEAFF
CDR3 DNA: TGTGCCAGCAGCCGGCTGCAAGGGGGTGAAGCTTTCTTT
V gene: TRBV14
D gene: .
J gene: TRBJ1-1
clone size: .

CDR3 protein: CASSLDVGRATDTQYF
CDR3 DNA: TGCGCCAGCAGCTTGGATGTAGGGAGGGCCACAGATACGCAGTATTTT
V gene: TRBV5-1
D gene: TRBD2
J gene: TRBJ2-3
clone size: once

CDR3 protein: CASRGRNEQFF
CDR3 DNA: TGTGCCAGCAGAGGAAGGAATGAGCAGTTCTTC
V gene: TRBV28
D gene: .
J gene: TRBJ2-1
clone size: .

CDR3 protein: CASSLPGTPRLF
CDR3 DNA: TGTGCCAGCAGCTTACCCGGGACACCGCGCCTCTTC
V gene: TRBV5-6
D gene: .
J gene: TRBJ1-2
clone size: .